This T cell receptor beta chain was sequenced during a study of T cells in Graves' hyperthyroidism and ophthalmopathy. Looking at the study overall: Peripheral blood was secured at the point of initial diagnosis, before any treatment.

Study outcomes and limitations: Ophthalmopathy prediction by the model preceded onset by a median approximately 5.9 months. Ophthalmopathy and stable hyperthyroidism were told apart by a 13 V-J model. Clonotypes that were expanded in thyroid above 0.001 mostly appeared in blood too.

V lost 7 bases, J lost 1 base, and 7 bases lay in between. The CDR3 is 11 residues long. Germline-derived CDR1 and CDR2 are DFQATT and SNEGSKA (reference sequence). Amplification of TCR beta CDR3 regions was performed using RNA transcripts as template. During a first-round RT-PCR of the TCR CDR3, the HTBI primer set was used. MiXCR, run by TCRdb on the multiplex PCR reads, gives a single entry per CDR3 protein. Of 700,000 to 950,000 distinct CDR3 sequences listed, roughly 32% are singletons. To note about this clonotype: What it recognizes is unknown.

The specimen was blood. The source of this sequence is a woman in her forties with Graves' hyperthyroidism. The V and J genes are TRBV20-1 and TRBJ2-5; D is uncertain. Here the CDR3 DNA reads TGCAGTGGTTACAGCCAAGAGACCCAGTACTTC. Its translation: CSGYSQETQYF.